A single sample is the source of the 8 T cell receptor beta chains below, sequenced in a study of blood T cells in healthy people across ages. Using a J-beta primer mix together with a sample-barcoded 5' primer, a second PCR was run for roughly 6 to 12 cycles. TCRdb used MiXCR to reprocess the 5' RACE reads, holding one entry per CDR3 protein. Of over 550,000 distinct CDR3 sequences detected, about 30% appear once; the ten largest clones hold 15% to 19%. The sequenced material came from blood. Every receptor here comes from a woman older than 75 in good health.

This clonotype occurred many times. This chain uses TRBV6-5 with TRBJ2-3, with TRBD2 matching 12 bases. Germline V gene lookup returns CDR1 MNHEY and CDR2 SVGAGI. The V segment lost 2 bases and the J segment 4 bases; nucleotides outside the gene matches: 7. This CDR3 comprises 17 residues. CDR3 residues: CASSYSILAGGPDTQYF. The DNA for the CDR3 is TGTGCCAGCAGTTACAGCATACTAGCGGGGGGCCCAGATACGCAGTATTTT.

Of note for this clonotype: Mismatch with germline at one junction end may stem from a read error. The chain combines TRBV7-2 with TRBJ2-2, with TRBD1 matching over 10 bases. CDR1 is SGHTA, CDR2 FQGNSA, per germline. This CDR3 region has 19 residues. CDR3 protein: CASSSHPTGGRANTGELFF. CDR3 in DNA: TGCGCCAGCAGCTCCCACCCGACAGGGGGCCGCGCGAACACCGGGGAGCTGTTTTTT. Together with reference TRBV7-2 and TRBJ2-2, the CDR3 gives the full variable domain: GAGVSQSPSNKVTEKGKDVELRCDPISGHTALYWYRQSLGQGLEFLIYFQGNSAPDKSGLPSDRFSAERTGGSVSTLTIQRTQQEDSAVYLCASSSHPTGGRANTGELFFGEGSRLTVL.

This clonotype was detected a few times. The chain recombines TRBV3-1 with TRBJ2-7, with TRBD1 as a possible D gene (6 bases). V shed 2 bases and J shed 0 bases, with 20 bases lying between them. Germline-derived CDR1 and CDR2 are LGHDT and YNNKEL (reference sequence). This CDR3 comprises 18 residues. CDR3 DNA sequence: TGTGCCAGCAGCCAAACCCGAACAGGGTATAGAGCCTCCTACGAGCAGTACTTC. Residues: CASSQTRTGYRASYEQYF.

Ten or more counts support this clonotype. The V call is TRBV12-3 or TRBV12-4, the J call TRBJ2-3; D gene ambiguous. Trimming shortened V by 3 bases and J by 3 bases, and 22 bases separated the two germline ends. This CDR3 contains 18 residues. Written as DNA, the CDR3 is TGTGCCAGCAGTTTTTTCCCCCCCCCGCGCGGCGAAACAGATACGCAGTATTTT. Translating it yields CASSFFPPPRGETDTQYF.

This clonotype showed up just a few times. The chain joins TRBV12-3 or TRBV12-4 to TRBJ2-3, with 14 bases matching TRBD2. This CDR3 region has 17 residues. The junction had 9 bases not matched to a gene; V was cut back by 6 bases and J by 4 bases. The CDR3 DNA sequence: TGTGCCAGCAGGAAGACTAGCGGGGGGGCCGGAGCAGATACGCAGTATTTT. Translation: CASRKTSGGAGADTQYF.

This clonotype was seen a handful of times. This may be a read error, as it is one base from a much larger clone. This rearrangement joins TRBV11-2 to TRBJ2-1; D is undetermined. The J call is doubtful: the DNA matches TRBJ2-7 better. Germline V gene sequence: CDR1 SGHAT, CDR2 FQNNGV. The CDR3 is made up of 16 amino acids. This CDR3 is CASSPLGSFSYNEQYF. CDR3 nucleotides: TGTGCCAGCAGCCCCCTCGGGTCCTTCTCCTACAATGAGCAGTACTTC.

The V and J genes are TRBV6-1 and TRBJ2-5; 9 bases are a match to TRBD1. This CDR3 spans 14 amino acids. The J segment lost 11 bases and the V segment lost 3 bases, leaving 10 bases of the junction unmatched. Germline-derived CDR1 and CDR2 are MNHNS and SASEGT. CDR3 sequence (DNA): TGTGCCAGCAGTGAGCCCAGACAGGGGGAAGGGCAGTACTTC. The encoded protein is CASSEPRQGEGQYF.

V usage is TRBV6-5 and J usage is TRBJ2-3; possible D gene TRBD1, 5 bases. From germline, CDR1 is MNHEY and CDR2 SVGAGI. The CDR3 runs 13 residues. Deletions cut 6 bases from V and 6 bases from J, with 13 bases between. The CDR3 reads CASSRTLGDTQYF. The CDR3 DNA reads TGTGCCAGCAGCCGGACATTGGGGGATACGCAGTATTTT.